This T cell receptor (beta chain) was documented in a study of cytomegalovirus exposure and HLA in healthy donors. Study-wide context: Earlier work reported about 110 million unique TCR beta sequences from 150 million to 200 million T cells.

Study-wide results and limits: TCR beta V- and J-gene trimming, according to a later analysis, was linked to a missense DCLRE1C variant. In a later analysis, at a false discovery rate of 0.05, under 20,000 TCR beta sequences matched HLA alleles.

CDR3 length: 13 residues. The germline V gene has CDR1 SNHLY and CDR2 FYNNEI. Deletions cut 4 bases from V and 4 bases from J, with 8 bases between. Concerning this clone: The antigen remains unidentified.

Both 60 Vbeta primers and 13 Jbeta primers went into the PCR. Assay used: immunoSEQ multiplex PCR; TCRdb lists only in-frame clones, some missing. Of about 150,000 clones in the sample, roughly 80% were seen once. This sequence was found in a man younger than 30 in good health and CMV-seronegative. Specimen: PBMCs. This chain joins TRBV2 and TRBJ1-5; no clear D. CDR3 nucleotides: TGTGCCAGCAGTGCTCGAGGGAATCAGCCCCAGCATTTT. Protein product: CASSARGNQPQHF.